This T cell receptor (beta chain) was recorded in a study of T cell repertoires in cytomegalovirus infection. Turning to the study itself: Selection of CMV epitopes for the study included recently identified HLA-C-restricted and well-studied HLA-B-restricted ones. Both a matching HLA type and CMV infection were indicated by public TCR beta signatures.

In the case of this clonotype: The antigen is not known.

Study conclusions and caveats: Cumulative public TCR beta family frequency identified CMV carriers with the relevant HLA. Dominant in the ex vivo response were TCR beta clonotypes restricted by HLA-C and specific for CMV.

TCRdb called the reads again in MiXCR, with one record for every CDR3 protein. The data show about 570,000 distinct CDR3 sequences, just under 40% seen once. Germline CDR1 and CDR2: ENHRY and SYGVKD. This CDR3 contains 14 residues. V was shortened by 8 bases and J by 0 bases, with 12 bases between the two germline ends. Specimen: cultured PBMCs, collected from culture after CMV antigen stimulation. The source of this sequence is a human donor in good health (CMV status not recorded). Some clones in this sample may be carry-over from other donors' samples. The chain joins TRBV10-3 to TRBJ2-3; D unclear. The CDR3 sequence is CAILRQASTDTQYF. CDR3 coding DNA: TGTGCCATCCTCCGACAAGCTAGCACAGATACGCAGTATTTT.